In its sample, the clone carrying this TCR beta chain was seen once. Its antigen remains unidentified. Before any sequencing was done, the ViraFEST assay used viral peptide pools to expand antigen-specific CD4+ T cells. Following culture for about ten days, CD4+ T cells were isolated. According to PCR results, the person was infected with SARS-CoV-2 between March and December 2020. This sample was taken from a study of vaccination effects on CD4 cells after COVID-19. Some clones are missing from TCRdb's copy, which holds only in-frame ones; the method was immunoSEQ multiplex PCR. The sample has about 34,000 clones, approximately 73% seen once. This specimen was CD4+ T cells from PBMCs cultured with a peptide pool, taken before COVID-19 vaccination. The origin of this receptor is a human donor who had a prior SARS-CoV-2 infection.

The DNA of the CDR3 is TGTGCCAGTAGTCCCCGTGGAGAGACCCAGTACTTC. Protein: CASSPRGETQYF. The chain is built from TRBV19 and TRBJ2-5, with D unresolved. The ends were cut back, 5 bases at V and 4 bases at J, with 8 bases in the middle. This CDR3 spans 12 amino acids. The V gene's germline CDR1 is LNHDA and CDR2 SQIVND (reference sequence).